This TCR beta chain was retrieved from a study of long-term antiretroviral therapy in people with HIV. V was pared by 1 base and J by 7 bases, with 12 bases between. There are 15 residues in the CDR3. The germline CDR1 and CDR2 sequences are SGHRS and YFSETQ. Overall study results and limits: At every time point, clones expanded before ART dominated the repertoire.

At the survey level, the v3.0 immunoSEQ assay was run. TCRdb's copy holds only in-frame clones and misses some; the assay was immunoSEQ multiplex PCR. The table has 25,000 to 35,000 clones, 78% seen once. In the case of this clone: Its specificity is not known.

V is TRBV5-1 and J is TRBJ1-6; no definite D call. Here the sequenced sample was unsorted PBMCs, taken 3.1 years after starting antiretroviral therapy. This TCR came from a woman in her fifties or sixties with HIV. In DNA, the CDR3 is TGCGCCAGCAGCTTGTTGAAGGTGGGAAATTCACCCCTCCACTTT. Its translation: CASSLLKVGNSPLHF.